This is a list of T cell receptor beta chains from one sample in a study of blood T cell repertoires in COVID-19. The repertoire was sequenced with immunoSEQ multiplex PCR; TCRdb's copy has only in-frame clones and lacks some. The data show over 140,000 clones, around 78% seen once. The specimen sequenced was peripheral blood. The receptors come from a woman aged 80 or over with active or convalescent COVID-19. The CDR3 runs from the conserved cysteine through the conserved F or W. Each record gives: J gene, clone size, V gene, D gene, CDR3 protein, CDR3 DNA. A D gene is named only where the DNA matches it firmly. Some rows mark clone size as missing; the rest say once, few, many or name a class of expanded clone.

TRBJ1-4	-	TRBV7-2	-	CASRPTATNEKLFF	TGTGCCAGCAGACCCACAGCAACTAATGAAAAACTGTTTTTT
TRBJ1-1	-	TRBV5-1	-	CASSFKQGGGAEAFF	TGCGCCAGCAGCTTTAAACAGGGAGGGGGAGCTGAAGCTTTCTTT
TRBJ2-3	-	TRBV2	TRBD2	CASRIGPGLGKGDTQYF	TGTGCCAGCAGGATAGGGCCGGGACTAGGAAAGGGGGATACGCAGTATTTT
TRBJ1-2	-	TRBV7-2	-	CASSLDRPKSNYGYTF	TGTGCCAGCAGCCTTGACAGGCCAAAGTCTAACTATGGCTACACCTTC
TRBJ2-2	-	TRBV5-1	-	CASSTRDLGNTGELFF	TGCGCCAGCAGCACCCGGGACTTGGGGAACACCGGGGAGCTGTTTTTT
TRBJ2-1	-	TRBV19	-	CASSQVMDEQFF	TGTGCCAGTAGTCAGGTGATGGATGAGCAGTTCTTC
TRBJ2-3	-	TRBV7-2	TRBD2	CASSSRPGLAGVYTQYF	TGTGCCAGCAGCTCTCGACCGGGACTAGCGGGGGTATATACGCAGTATTTT
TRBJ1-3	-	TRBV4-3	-	CASSLHRTDSGNTIYF	TGCGCCAGCAGCCTCCACAGGACAGACTCTGGAAACACCATATATTTT
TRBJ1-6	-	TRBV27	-	CASSLSGQSPNSPLHF	TGTGCCAGCAGTTTATCCGGACAGAGCCCAAATTCACCCCTCCACTTT
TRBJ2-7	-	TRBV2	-	CASKVRRAEQYF	TGTGCCAGCAAGGTGAGGCGAGCCGAGCAGTACTTC
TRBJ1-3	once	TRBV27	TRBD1	CASSPGLQGEGNTIYF	TGTGCCAGCAGTCCAGGCTTACAGGGGGAAGGAAACACCATATATTTT
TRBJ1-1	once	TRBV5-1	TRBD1	CASSPLGGTGNTEAFF	TGCGCCAGCTCCCCGTTGGGTGGGACAGGGAACACTGAAGCTTTCTTT
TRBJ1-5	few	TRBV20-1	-	CSASSGQPQHF	TGCAGTGCTAGTTCCGGTCAGCCCCAGCATTTT
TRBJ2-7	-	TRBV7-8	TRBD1	CASSPGQAYLSSYEQHF	TGTGCCAGCAGCCCAGGACAGGCTTACCTTAGCTCCTACGAGCAGCACTTC
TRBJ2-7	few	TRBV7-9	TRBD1	CASRDRNYEQYF	TGTGCCAGCCGGGACAGAAACTACGAGCAGTACTTC
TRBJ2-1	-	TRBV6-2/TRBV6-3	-	CASSYSLGLNEQFF	TGTGCCAGCAGTTATAGCTTAGGACTCAATGAGCAGTTCTTC
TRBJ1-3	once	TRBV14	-	CASTPSLAGNTIYF	TGTGCCAGCACCCCGTCGTTAGCTGGAAACACCATATATTTT
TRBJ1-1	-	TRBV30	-	CAWSVSTEAFF	TGTGCCTGGAGTGTTTCTACTGAAGCTTTCTTT
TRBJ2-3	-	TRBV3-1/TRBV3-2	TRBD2	CASSRSGRGGTDTQYF	TGTGCCAGCAGCCGCTCGGGGCGGGGGGGCACAGATACGCAGTATTTT
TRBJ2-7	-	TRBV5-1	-	CASSFPGVEQYF	TGCGCCAGCAGCTTCCCGGGGGTCGAGCAGTACTTC
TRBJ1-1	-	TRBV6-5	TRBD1	CASSYDRVSAFF	TGTGCCAGCAGTTATGACAGGGTCTCCGCTTTCTTT
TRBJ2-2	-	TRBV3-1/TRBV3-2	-	CASSPPGYWELFF	TGTGCCAGCAGCCCACCCGGGTATTGGGAGCTGTTTTTT
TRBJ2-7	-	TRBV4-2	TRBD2	CASSQGGGVSYEQYF	TGTGCCAGCAGCCAAGGCGGGGGGGTCTCCTACGAGCAGTACTTC
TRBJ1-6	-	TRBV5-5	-	CASSLVATEHSPLHF	TGTGCCAGCAGCTTGGTCGCGACAGAACATTCACCCCTCCACTTT
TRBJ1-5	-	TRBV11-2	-	CASSLGGRYRQPQHF	TGTGCCAGCAGCTTAGGTGGCAGGTATAGGCAGCCCCAGCATTTT
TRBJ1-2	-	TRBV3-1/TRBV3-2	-	CASSQGGRGDYGYTF	TGTGCCAGCAGCCAAGGGGGGCGAGGAGACTATGGCTACACCTTC
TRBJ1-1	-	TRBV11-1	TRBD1	CASSFSGQMNTEAFF	TGTGCCAGCAGCTTCTCGGGACAGATGAACACTGAAGCTTTCTTT
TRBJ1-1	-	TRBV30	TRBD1	CAWSSTGVNTEAFF	TGTGCCTGGAGCTCGACAGGGGTGAACACTGAAGCTTTCTTT
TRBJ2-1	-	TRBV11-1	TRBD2	CASSLTGLVSYNEQFF	TGTGCCAGCAGCTTAACGGGACTAGTCTCCTACAATGAGCAGTTCTTC
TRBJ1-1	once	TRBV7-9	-	CASSFRGGTEAFF	TGTGCCAGCAGCTTCAGAGGGGGAACTGAAGCTTTCTTT
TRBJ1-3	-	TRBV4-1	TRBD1	CASSQVPGGPGNTIYF	TGCGCCAGCAGCCAAGTCCCAGGGGGCCCTGGAAACACCATATATTTT
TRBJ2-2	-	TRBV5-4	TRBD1	CASSLGSGTGLTGELFF	TGTGCCAGCAGCTTGGGTTCCGGGACAGGGCTCACCGGGGAGCTGTTTTTT
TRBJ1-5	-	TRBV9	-	CASSVVREWSNQPQHF	TGTGCCAGCAGCGTAGTCCGTGAGTGGAGCAATCAGCCCCAGCATTTT
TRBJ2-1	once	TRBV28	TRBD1	CATLGTGAEQFF	TGTGCCACTTTGGGGACAGGCGCGGAGCAGTTCTTC
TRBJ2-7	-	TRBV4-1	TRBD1	CASSQETGGPYEQYF	TGCGCCAGCAGCCAAGAGACAGGGGGCCCCTACGAGCAGTACTTC
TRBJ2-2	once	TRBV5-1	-	CASSPNRVTGELFF	TGCGCCAGCAGCCCCAACAGGGTCACCGGGGAGCTGTTTTTT
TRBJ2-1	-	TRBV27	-	CASSSFRGNSYNEQFF	TGTGCCAGCAGTTCCTTCCGGGGGAACTCCTACAATGAGCAGTTCTTC
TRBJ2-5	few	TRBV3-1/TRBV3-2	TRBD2	CASSRDLSGGQETQYF	TGTGCCAGCAGCCGTGATCTTAGCGGGGGGCAAGAGACCCAGTACTTC
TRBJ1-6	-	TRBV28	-	CASSTRGGYNSPLHF	TGTGCCAGCTCAACGCGGGGGGGTTATAATTCACCCCTCCACTTT
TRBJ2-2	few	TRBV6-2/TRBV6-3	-	CASSFGGGAGTGELFF	TGTGCCAGCAGTTTTGGCGGGGGCGCGGGAACCGGGGAGCTGTTTTTT
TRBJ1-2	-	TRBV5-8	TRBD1	CASSFGDRGNYGYTF	TGTGCCAGCAGCTTCGGTGACAGGGGGAACTATGGCTACACCTTC
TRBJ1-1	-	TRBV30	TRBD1	CAWSVGGGYTEAFF	TGTGCCTGGAGTGTAGGGGGCGGGTACACTGAAGCTTTCTTT
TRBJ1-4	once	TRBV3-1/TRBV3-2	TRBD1	CASSQNPGTGAEKLFF	TGTGCCAGCAGCCAAAACCCCGGGACAGGGGCAGAAAAACTGTTTTTT
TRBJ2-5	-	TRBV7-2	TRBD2	CASSFRTGGVGETQYF	TGTGCCAGCAGCTTCCGGACGGGAGGGGTCGGAGAGACCCAGTACTTC
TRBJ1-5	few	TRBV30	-	CAWSEAGDQPQHF	TGTGCCTGGAGTGAGGCGGGGGATCAGCCCCAGCATTTT
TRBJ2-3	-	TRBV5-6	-	CASSLPSGTDTQYF	TGTGCCAGCAGCTTGCCTAGCGGCACAGATACGCAGTATTTT
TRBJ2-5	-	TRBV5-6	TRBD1	CASNSGTVYQETQYF	TGTGCCAGCAACTCCGGGACAGTTTACCAAGAGACCCAGTACTTC
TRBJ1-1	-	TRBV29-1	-	CSAESDTVNEAFF	TGCAGCGCCGAATCGGACACAGTAAATGAAGCTTTCTTT
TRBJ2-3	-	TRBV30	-	CAWSGVGGTDTQYF	TGTGCCTGGAGTGGGGTAGGGGGCACAGATACGCAGTATTTT
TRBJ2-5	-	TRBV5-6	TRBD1	CASSREGGARETQYF	TGTGCCAGCAGCCGGGAAGGGGGCGCCAGGGAGACCCAGTACTTC